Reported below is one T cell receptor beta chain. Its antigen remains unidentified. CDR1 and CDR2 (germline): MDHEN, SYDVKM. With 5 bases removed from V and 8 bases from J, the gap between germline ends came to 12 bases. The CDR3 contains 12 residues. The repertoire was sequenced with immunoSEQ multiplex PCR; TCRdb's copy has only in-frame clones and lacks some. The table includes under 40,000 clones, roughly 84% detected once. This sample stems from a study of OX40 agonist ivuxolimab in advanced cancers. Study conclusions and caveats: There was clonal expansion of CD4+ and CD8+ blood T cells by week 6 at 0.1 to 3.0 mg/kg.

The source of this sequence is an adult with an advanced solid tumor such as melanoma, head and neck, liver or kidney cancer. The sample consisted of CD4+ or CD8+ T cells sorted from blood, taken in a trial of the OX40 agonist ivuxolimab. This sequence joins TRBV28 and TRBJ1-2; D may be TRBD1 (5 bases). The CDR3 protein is CASSPQDMGYTF. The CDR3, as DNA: TGTGCCAGCAGTCCCCAGGACATGGGCTACACCTTC.